This T cell receptor (beta chain) was observed in a study of circulating tumor DNA in untreated peripheral T-cell lymphoma. Study observations and caveats: Tumor-specific clonotypes were found in roughly three quarters of patients.

The tumor tissue sample was taken at baseline before any treatment. A word on this clone: Its antigen is unknown.

TCRdb keeps only in-frame clones here, not all; method: immunoSEQ multiplex PCR. The data contain roughly 7,100 clones, approximately 75% of them singletons. The V gene's germline CDR1 is SQVTM and CDR2 ANQGSEA. The CDR3 contains 12 residues. Trimming took off 4 bases at V and 1 base at J, with 7 bases between the two ends. Sequenced input: tumor tissue. The chain uses TRBV29-1 and TRBJ1-1; no definite D call. This TCR came from a human donor with peripheral T-cell lymphoma. The CDR3: CSVALTNTEAFF. CDR3 bases: TGCAGCGTTGCCCTTACGAACACTGAAGCTTTCTTT.